This entry lists 21 T cell receptor beta chains sequenced from one sample in a study of T cells of healthy individuals. TCRdb recomputed calls from the 5' RACE reads with MiXCR, one row per CDR3 protein. Among 41,000 or so distinct CDR3 sequences listed, about 4.2% were seen once. The receptors derive from a human donor in good health.

This clonotype was seen ten or more times. The chain has TRBV20-1 and TRBJ1-2; D is undetermined. Germline values: CDR1 DFQATT, CDR2 SNEGSKA (reference sequence). V lost 2 bases, J lost 7 bases, and 11 bases lay in between. The CDR3 runs to 12 residues. The CDR3 DNA reads TGCAGTGCTAGATTAATAGCGGGTGGCTACACCTTC. Its translation: CSARLIAGGYTF.

Only a few counts were recorded for this clonotype. The chain joins TRBV2 to TRBJ2-7; 10 nucleotides agree with TRBD1. The germline CDR1 and CDR2 sequences are SNHLY and FYNNEI. Trimming took 4 bases from V and 7 from J; bases not matched to a gene: 10. The CDR3 covers 15 residues. The CDR3 DNA reads TGTGCCAGCAGTGCCCTCCGGACAGGGGGGTTGGAGCAGTACTTC. Its protein is CASSALRTGGLEQYF.

V is TRBV19 and J is TRBJ1-5; D ambiguous. Germline loops: CDR1 LNHDA, CDR2 SQIVND (reference sequence). V lost 2 bases and J lost 5, with 7 bases in between. The CDR3 is 13 amino acids. The CDR3 DNA reads TGTGCCAGTAGTATACAGTTGTATCAGCCCCAGCATTTT. Encoded protein: CASSIQLYQPQHF.

V is TRBV4-2 and J is TRBJ1-4, with TRBD1 matching 9 bases. This CDR3 contains 18 residues. V was clipped by 1 base and J by 5 bases; unmatched bases: 11. The V gene's germline CDR1 is LGHNA and CDR2 YNFKEQ. CDR3 sequence reads: CASSQALAVGTGNEKLFF. The CDR3 bases are TGTGCCAGCAGCCAAGCTCTCGCCGTGGGGACAGGGAATGAAAAACTGTTTTTT.

About this clonotype itself: Germline and junction disagree at one end, which may indicate a read error. The chain uses TRBV28 and TRBJ2-5, with 8 bases fitting TRBD2. Germline V gene data show CDR1 as MDHEN and CDR2 as SYDVKM. CDR3 size: 15 residues. The CDR3 protein is CGSRAGTSLPETQYF. CDR3 DNA: TGTGGCAGCAGGGCCGGGACTAGTTTACCAGAGACCCAGTACTTC.

This sequence joins TRBV12-3 or TRBV12-4 and TRBJ2-7; D unresolved. The V gene lost 1 base and the J gene lost 4 bases, with 8 bases spanning the gap. The CDR3 totals 13 residues. The CDR3 loop reads CASSLGTKYEQYF. CDR3 nucleotide sequence: TGTGCCAGCAGTTTAGGGACCAAATACGAGCAGTACTTC.

The CDR3 DNA sequence: TGTGCCAGCTCACGTCCACAGACTAGCGTGAACACCGGGGAGCTGTTTTTT. Protein product: CASSRPQTSVNTGELFF. The V and J genes are TRBV18 and TRBJ2-2, with 8 bases identical to TRBD2. The J segment lost 1 base and the V segment lost 4 bases, leaving 8 bases of the junction unmatched. CDR1 KGHSH and CDR2 LQKENI come from the germline V gene. This CDR3 is 17 amino acids long.

This clonotype has ten or more counts. J is TRBJ1-5 and V is TRBV6-2 or TRBV6-3; no definite D call. The V end lost 6 bases, the J end lost 10 bases, and 13 bases lay between the germline ends. This CDR3 contains 12 residues. Germline V gene lookup returns CDR1 MNHEY and CDR2 SVGEGT. The CDR3 region has the DNA TGTGCCAGCAGCTCCGGGGTGAGACCCCAGCATTTT. Its translation is CASSSGVRPQHF.

V gene TRBV10-3 combines with J gene TRBJ1-5; D is possibly TRBD1 (5 bases). The CDR3 consists of 14 residues. With 6 bases removed from V and 0 bases from J, the gap between germline ends came to 9 bases. Per germline, CDR1 ENHRY and CDR2 SYGVKD. The CDR3 DNA sequence: TGTGCCATCAGCGGACAATATAGCAATCAGCCCCAGCATTTT. This codes for CAISGQYSNQPQHF.

This clonotype was seen at least ten times. The chain links TRBV7-2 to TRBJ2-3, with 7 bases aligning to TRBD1. The CDR3 is 13 residues long. In germline, CDR1 is SGHTA, CDR2 FQGNSA. V lost 5 bases and J lost 8; bases outside the gene matches: 7. This CDR3 is CASSMDRRRTQYF. The CDR3 DNA reads TGTGCCAGCAGCATGGACAGGCGGCGTACGCAGTATTTT.

This clonotype was counted a few times. This sequence joins TRBV12-3 or TRBV12-4 and TRBJ1-5; D is possibly TRBD1 (6 bases). Trimming took off 3 bases at V and 7 bases at J, with 10 bases between the two ends. The CDR3 loop spans 13 amino acids. CDR3: CASSLAGDQPQHF. The CDR3 region has the DNA TGTGCCAGCAGTTTGGCAGGGGACCAGCCCCAGCATTTT.

This clonotype showed up many times. The rearrangement uses TRBV29-1 and TRBJ2-2; TRBD1 agrees at 9 bases. The germline CDR1 and CDR2 sequences are SQVTM and ANQGSEA. V dropped 2 bases and J dropped 3; count of bases not matched to a gene: 1. The CDR3 runs to 14 residues. The CDR3 is CSVERDRDTGELFF. CDR3 coding DNA: TGCAGCGTTGAAAGGGACAGGGACACCGGGGAGCTGTTTTTT.

This clonotype has ten or more counts. The chain employs TRBV11-2 and TRBJ2-7; 7 bases are a match to TRBD2. The V gene's germline CDR1 is SGHAT and CDR2 FQNNGV. J gave up 0 bases and V 6 bases, and 8 bases lay outside the gene matches. This CDR3 has 15 amino acids. The CDR3 sequence is CASRSGGGLSYEQYF. The CDR3 coding sequence is TGTGCCAGCAGGTCGGGGGGAGGCCTCTCCTACGAGCAGTACTTC.

Ten or more counts support this clonotype. The rearrangement joins TRBV6-6 to TRBJ2-3, with 8 bases matching TRBD2. CDR1 is MNHNY and CDR2 is SVGAGI in the germline V gene (reference sequence). The CDR3 is 13 residues long. V dropped 0 bases and J dropped 14; count of bases not matched to a gene: 7. The CDR3 reads CASSYSIGTSGYF. DNA of the CDR3: TGTGCCAGCAGTTACTCGATAGGGACTAGTGGGTATTTT.

This clonotype was observed many times. DNA for the CDR3: TGTGCCAGCAGTGTACAGGGAAATCAGCCCCAGCATTTT. Translated: CASSVQGNQPQHF. The chain recombines TRBV6-1 with TRBJ1-5; a possible D gene is TRBD1 (6 bases). Germline assignment: CDR1 MNHNS and CDR2 SASEGT. The CDR3 has 13 amino acids. Trimming shortened V by 4 bases and J by 4 bases, and 8 bases separated the two germline ends.

This clonotype showed up many times. V is TRBV7-9 and J is TRBJ1-5; no firm D call. This CDR3 comprises 13 residues. Germline CDR1 SEHNR, CDR2 FQNEAQ (reference sequence). The V and J ends lost 1 base and 3 bases respectively, with 4 bases between them. The CDR3 reads CASSLGPNQPQHF. CDR3 sequence (DNA): TGTGCCAGCAGCTTAGGTCCCAATCAGCCCCAGCATTTT.

This rearrangement joins TRBV7-9 to TRBJ2-3; 8 bases fit TRBD1. The V and J ends lost 4 bases and 2 bases, in that order; junction bases with no gene match: 8. This CDR3 comprises 16 residues. CDR1 SEHNR and CDR2 FQNEAQ come from the germline V gene (reference sequence). The CDR3 is CASSSGQEGSTDTQYF. CDR3 bases: TGTGCCAGCAGCTCGGGACAGGAGGGGTCCACAGATACGCAGTATTTT.

The chain combines TRBV12-3 or TRBV12-4 with TRBJ1-2; D gene uncertain. Trimming took off 2 bases at V and 8 bases at J, with 12 bases between the two ends. The CDR3 is made up of 13 amino acids. The CDR3 reads CASSLLRGHGYTF. CDR3 in DNA: TGTGCCAGCAGTTTACTCCGGGGTCACGGCTACACCTTC.

The chain recombines TRBV2 with TRBJ2-7, with TRBD2 matching 8 bases. CDR1 is SNHLY and CDR2 is FYNNEI in the germline V gene. This CDR3 region has 14 residues. V was clipped by 10 bases and J by 2 bases; unmatched bases: 10. CDR3: CATHLTSGPYEQYF. CDR3 DNA: TGTGCCACACACCTTACTAGCGGCCCCTACGAGCAGTACTTC. Combining the CDR3 with reference TRBV2 and TRBJ2-7 gives the whole variable domain EPEVTQTPSHQVTQMGQEVILRCVPISNHLYFYWYRQILGQKVEFLVSFYNNEISEKSEIFDDQFSVERPDGSNFTLKIRSTKLEDSAMYFCATHLTSGPYEQYFGPGTRLTVT.

The chain couples TRBV13 to TRBJ2-7; no definite D call. Trimming took off 6 bases at V and 6 bases at J, with 21 bases between the two ends. Germline values: CDR1 PRHDT, CDR2 FYEKMQ (reference sequence). The CDR3 is made up of 15 amino acids. CDR3 sequence reads: CASSPPYPLLGEQYF. CDR3 DNA: TGTGCCAGCAGTCCCCCTTACCCTCTCCTCGGCGAGCAGTACTTC.

This clonotype was recorded a few times. V usage is TRBV19 and J usage is TRBJ2-6; D uncertain. The V gene lost 7 bases and the J gene lost 0 bases, with 16 bases spanning the gap. This CDR3 has 17 residues. Germline V gene sequence: CDR1 LNHDA, CDR2 SQIVND (reference sequence). CDR3 DNA: TGTGCCAGTATTCTTAGCCCTCAGAGCTCTGGGGCCAACGTCCTGACTTTC. It is translated as CASILSPQSSGANVLTF. The complete variable domain, with remaining parts taken from reference TRBV19 and TRBJ2-6, reads DGGITQSPKYLFRKEGQNVTLSCEQNLNHDAMYWYRQDPGQGLRLIYYSQIVNDFQKGDIAEGYSVSREKKESFPLTVTSAQKNPTAFYLCASILSPQSSGANVLTFGAGSRLTVL.